The rows below give T cell receptor beta chains drawn from one sample of a study of blood T cells in healthy people across ages. A single record per CDR3 protein comes from TCRdb applying MiXCR to the 5' RACE reads. The sample holds over 1.5 million distinct CDR3 sequences; 40% to 55% are singletons and the top ten take approximately 2.1%. Sequenced input: blood. These receptor sequences come from a woman aged 40 to 50 in good health. CDR3s include the opening cysteine and the closing phenylalanine or tryptophan. D genes are given only for firm matches. Rows give clone size only sometimes, using once, few, many, or a class for an expanded clone.

D: .; J: TRBJ2-7; size: .; V: TRBV5-1; DNA: TGCGCCAGCAGCTGGTTTGGTGGGGCCGAGCAGTACTTC; CDR3: CASSWFGGAEQYF
D: TRBD1; J: TRBJ2-3; size: .; V: TRBV7-9; DNA: TGTGCCAGCAGCTCCGATACCTTACCGGGACAGCATGAAGGTGATACGCAGTATTTT; CDR3: CASSSDTLPGQHEGDTQYF
D: .; J: TRBJ1-4; size: .; V: TRBV20-1; DNA: TGCAGTGCTAGAGTTACTCCGGGAAAATGGGTTGAAAAACTGTTTTTT; CDR3: CSARVTPGKWVEKLFF
D: .; J: TRBJ2-1; size: few; V: TRBV12-3/TRBV12-4; DNA: TGTGCCAGCAAACGGCAGGGCAATCGCAATGAGCAGTTCTTC; CDR3: CASKRQGNRNEQFF
D: TRBD1; J: TRBJ2-5; size: .; V: TRBV10-3; DNA: TGTGCCATCAGTGAGTCGGGCAGGGGGAAAGAGGAGACCCAGTACTTC; CDR3: CAISESGRGKEETQYF
D: .; J: TRBJ1-4; size: .; V: TRBV2; DNA: TGTGCCAGCAGTGAAGTGGGGCTAACGGAGGAAAAACTGTTTTTT; CDR3: CASSEVGLTEEKLFF
D: TRBD2; J: TRBJ2-4; size: few; V: TRBV9; DNA: TGTGCCAGCAGCGTAGCTCAACCTAGCGGGGGGGCCCTGGAAAACATTCAGTACTTC; CDR3: CASSVAQPSGGALENIQYF
D: .; J: TRBJ2-7; size: few; V: TRBV7-2; DNA: TGTGCCAGCAGCGTAGACAGGCTCTGGAGCTCCTACGAGCAGTACTTC; CDR3: CASSVDRLWSSYEQYF
D: .; J: TRBJ2-5; size: .; V: TRBV28; DNA: TGTGCCAGCAGTCCAGGGGAATTCTCTCACCAAGAGACCCAGTACTTC; CDR3: CASSPGEFSHQETQYF
D: .; J: TRBJ2-4; size: .; V: TRBV29-1; DNA: TGCAGCGTTACCGAGGACGCCAAAAACATTCAGTACTTC; CDR3: CSVTEDAKNIQYF
D: TRBD2; J: TRBJ2-7; size: few; V: TRBV6-5; DNA: TGTGCCAGCAGTCCTAATAGCGGGGGGCCCCCCTACGAGCAGTACTTC; CDR3: CASSPNSGGPPYEQYF
D: TRBD1; J: TRBJ2-7; size: .; V: TRBV28; DNA: TGTGCCAGCAGTCCCGGGGACAGATACTACGAGCAGTACTTC; CDR3: CASSPGDRYYEQYF
D: TRBD2; J: TRBJ2-3; size: .; V: TRBV6-1; DNA: TGTGCCAGCAGGCCGACTAGCGGGGGCCCACGCACAGATACGCAGTATTTT; CDR3: CASRPTSGGPRTDTQYF
D: .; J: TRBJ1-1; size: few; V: TRBV4-3; DNA: TGCGCCAGCAGCCAGGCGGGCGGGGAAGCTTTCTTT; CDR3: CASSQAGGEAFF
D: .; J: TRBJ2-5; size: .; V: TRBV5-1; DNA: TGCGCCAGCCTAGGGGTCGGTGAGACCCAGTACTTC; CDR3: CASLGVGETQYF
D: TRBD2; J: TRBJ2-1; size: few; V: TRBV5-1; DNA: TGCGCCAGCAGCTTGGCTTCCCCGGGACTAGCGGGGGGTCCCTACAATGAGCAGTTCTTC; CDR3: CASSLASPGLAGGPYNEQFF
D: TRBD1; J: TRBJ1-6; size: .; V: TRBV2; DNA: TGTGCCAGCAGTGAATTGGGGGACAGTTCACCCCTCCACTTT; CDR3: CASSELGDSSPLHF
D: TRBD2; J: TRBJ2-1; size: .; V: TRBV11-1; DNA: TGTGCCAGCAGCCACCTAGCGGGGGTAAATAATGAGCAGTTCTTC; CDR3: CASSHLAGVNNEQFF
D: TRBD1; J: TRBJ2-7; size: .; V: TRBV27; DNA: TGTGCCAGCAGTCCATGGGACAGGTCCTACGAGCAGTACTTC; CDR3: CASSPWDRSYEQYF